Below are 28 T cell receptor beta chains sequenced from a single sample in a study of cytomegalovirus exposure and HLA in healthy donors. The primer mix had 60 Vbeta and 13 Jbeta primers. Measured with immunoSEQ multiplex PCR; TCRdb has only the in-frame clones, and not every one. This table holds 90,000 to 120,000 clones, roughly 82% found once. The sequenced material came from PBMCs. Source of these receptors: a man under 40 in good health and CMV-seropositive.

DNA of the CDR3: TGTGCCAGTAGTTCGGGACAGGGATCTTTGGGCTACACCTTC. Its protein product is CASSSGQGSLGYTF. The chain recombines TRBV19 with TRBJ1-2, with 9 bases lining up with TRBD1. The CDR3 spans 14 residues. Looked up from germline, CDR1 is LNHDA and CDR2 is SQIVND (reference sequence). Unmatched junction bases numbered 9, after V lost 5 bases and J lost 8 bases.

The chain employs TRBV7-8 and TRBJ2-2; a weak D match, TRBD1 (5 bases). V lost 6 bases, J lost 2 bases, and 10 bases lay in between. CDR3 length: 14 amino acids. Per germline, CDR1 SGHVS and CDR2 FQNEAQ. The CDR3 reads CASRTEPNTGELFF. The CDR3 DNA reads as TGTGCCAGCAGGACAGAACCCAACACCGGGGAGCTGTTTTTT.

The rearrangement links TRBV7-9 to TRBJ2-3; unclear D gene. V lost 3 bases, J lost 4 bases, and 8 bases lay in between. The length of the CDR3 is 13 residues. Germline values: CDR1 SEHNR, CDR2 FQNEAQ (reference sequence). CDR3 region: CASSFSFPDTQYF. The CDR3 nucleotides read TGTGCCAGCAGCTTTAGTTTCCCAGATACGCAGTATTTT. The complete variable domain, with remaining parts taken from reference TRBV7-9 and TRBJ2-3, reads DTGVSQNPRHKITKRGQNVTFRCDPISEHNRLYWYRQTLGQGPEFLTYFQNEAQLEKSRLLSDRFSAERPKGSFSTLEIQRTEQGDSAMYLCASSFSFPDTQYFGPGTRLTVL.

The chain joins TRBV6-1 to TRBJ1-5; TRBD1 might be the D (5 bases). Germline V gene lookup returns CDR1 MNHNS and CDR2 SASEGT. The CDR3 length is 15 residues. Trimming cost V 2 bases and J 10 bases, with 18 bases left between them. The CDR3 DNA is TGTGCCAGCAGTGAAAGGAGACAGATAATCAGCCCCCAGCATTTT. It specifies CASSERRQIISPQHF.

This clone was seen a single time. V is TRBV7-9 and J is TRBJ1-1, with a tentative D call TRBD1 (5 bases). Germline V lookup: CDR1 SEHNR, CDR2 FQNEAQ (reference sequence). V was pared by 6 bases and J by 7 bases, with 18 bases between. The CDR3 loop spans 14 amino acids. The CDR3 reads CASRTGGPAVEAFF. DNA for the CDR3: TGTGCCAGCAGAACCGGGGGTCCGGCGGTTGAAGCTTTCTTT.

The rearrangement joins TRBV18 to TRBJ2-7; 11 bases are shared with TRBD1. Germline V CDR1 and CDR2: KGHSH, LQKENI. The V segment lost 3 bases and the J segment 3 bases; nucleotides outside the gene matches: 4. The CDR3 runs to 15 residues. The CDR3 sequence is CASSPRDRGNYEQYF. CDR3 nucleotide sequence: TGTGCCAGCTCACCTAGGGACAGGGGGAACTACGAGCAGTACTTC.

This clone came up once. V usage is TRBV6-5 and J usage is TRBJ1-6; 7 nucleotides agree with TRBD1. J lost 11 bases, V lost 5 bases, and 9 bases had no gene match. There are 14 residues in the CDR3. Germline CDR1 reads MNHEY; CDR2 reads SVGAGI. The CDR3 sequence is CASSEGTALAPLHF. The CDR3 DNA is TGTGCCAGCAGTGAAGGGACAGCCTTAGCACCCCTCCACTTT.

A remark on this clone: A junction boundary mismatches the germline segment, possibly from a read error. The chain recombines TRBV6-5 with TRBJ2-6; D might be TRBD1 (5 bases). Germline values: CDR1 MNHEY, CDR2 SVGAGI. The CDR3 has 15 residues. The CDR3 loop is CASSYLVSGANGLTF. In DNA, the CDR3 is TGTGCCAGCAGTTATCTCGTCTCTGGGGCCAACGGCCTGACTTTC.

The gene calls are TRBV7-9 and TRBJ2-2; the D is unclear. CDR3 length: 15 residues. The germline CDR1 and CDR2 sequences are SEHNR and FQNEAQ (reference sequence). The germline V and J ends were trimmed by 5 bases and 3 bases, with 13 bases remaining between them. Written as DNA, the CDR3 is TGTGCCAGCAGCCTCTGGAGTAGTGACACCGGGGAGCTGTTTTTT. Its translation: CASSLWSSDTGELFF.

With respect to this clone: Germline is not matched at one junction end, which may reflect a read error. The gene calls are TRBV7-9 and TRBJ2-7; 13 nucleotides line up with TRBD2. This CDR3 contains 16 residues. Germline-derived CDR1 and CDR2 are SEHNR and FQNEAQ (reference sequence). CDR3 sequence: CSSSRTSGGAFYEQYF. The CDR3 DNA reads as TGTTCCAGCAGCCGGACTAGCGGGGGTGCCTTCTACGAGCAGTACTTC.

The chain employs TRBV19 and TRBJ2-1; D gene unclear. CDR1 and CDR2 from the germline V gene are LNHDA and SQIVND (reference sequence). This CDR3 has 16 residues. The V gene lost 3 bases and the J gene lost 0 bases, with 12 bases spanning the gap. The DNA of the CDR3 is TGTGCCAGTAGTATGAGCTACCTGAGCTCCTACAATGAGCAGTTCTTC. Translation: CASSMSYLSSYNEQFF.

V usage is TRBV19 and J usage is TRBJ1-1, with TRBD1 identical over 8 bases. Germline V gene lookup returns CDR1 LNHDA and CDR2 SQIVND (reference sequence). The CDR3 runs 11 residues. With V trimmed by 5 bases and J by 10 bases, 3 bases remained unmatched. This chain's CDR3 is CASSYGQGAFF. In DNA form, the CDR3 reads TGTGCCAGTAGTTACGGACAGGGAGCTTTCTTT.

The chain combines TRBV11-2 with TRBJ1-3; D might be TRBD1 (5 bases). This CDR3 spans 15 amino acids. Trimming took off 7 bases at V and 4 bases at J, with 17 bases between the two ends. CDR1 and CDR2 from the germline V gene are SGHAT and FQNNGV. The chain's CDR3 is CASTQGSFLGNTIYF. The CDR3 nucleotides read TGTGCCAGCACCCAGGGTAGCTTTTTGGGAAACACCATATATTTT.

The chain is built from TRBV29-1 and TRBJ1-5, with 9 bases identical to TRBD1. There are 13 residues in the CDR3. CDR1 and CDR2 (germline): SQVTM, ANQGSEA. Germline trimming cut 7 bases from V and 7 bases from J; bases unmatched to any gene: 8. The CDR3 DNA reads TGCAGCGCCGGGGACAGGGCTGGGCAGCCCCAGCATTTT. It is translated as CSAGDRAGQPQHF. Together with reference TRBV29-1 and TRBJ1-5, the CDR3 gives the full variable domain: SAVISQKPSRDICQRGTSLTIQCQVDSQVTMMFWYRQQPGQSLTLIATANQGSEATYESGFVIDKFPISRPNLTFSTLTVSNMSPEDSSIYLCSAGDRAGQPQHFGDGTRLSIL.

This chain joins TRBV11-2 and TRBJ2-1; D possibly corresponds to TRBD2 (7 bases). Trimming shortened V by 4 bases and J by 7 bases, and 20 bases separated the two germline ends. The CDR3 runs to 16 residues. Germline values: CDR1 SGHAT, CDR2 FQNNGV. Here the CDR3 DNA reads TGTGCCAGCAGCTCAAAGATGGGGGGGCGGTCGAATGAGCAGTTCTTC. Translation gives CASSSKMGGRSNEQFF.

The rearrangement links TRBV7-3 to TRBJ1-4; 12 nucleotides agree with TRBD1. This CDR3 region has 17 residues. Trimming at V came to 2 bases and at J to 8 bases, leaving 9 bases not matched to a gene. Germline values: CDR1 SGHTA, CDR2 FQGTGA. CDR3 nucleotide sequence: TGTGCCAGCAGCTTACTCCTGGCCGGGACAGGGGGCGAAAAACTGTTTTTT. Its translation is CASSLLLAGTGGEKLFF.

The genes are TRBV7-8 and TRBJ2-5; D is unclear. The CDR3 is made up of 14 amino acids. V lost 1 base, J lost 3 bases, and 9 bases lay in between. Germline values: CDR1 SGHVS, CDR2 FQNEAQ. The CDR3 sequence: CASSLGVAEETQYF. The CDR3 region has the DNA TGTGCCAGCAGCTTAGGGGTGGCGGAAGAGACCCAGTACTTC.

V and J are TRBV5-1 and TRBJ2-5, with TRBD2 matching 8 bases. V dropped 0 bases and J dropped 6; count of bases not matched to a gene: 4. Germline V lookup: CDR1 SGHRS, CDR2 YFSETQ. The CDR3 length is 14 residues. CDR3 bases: TGCGCCAGCAGCTTGGCCGGGGGGGCGAAGACCCAGTACTTC. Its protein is CASSLAGGAKTQYF.

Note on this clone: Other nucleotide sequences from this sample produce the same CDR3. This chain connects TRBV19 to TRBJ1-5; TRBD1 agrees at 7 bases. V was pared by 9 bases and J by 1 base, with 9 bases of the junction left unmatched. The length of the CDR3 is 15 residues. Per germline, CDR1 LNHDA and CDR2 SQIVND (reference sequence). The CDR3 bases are TGTGCCAGACCCCCCGGACAGGAAAGCAATCAGCCCCAGCATTTT. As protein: CARPPGQESNQPQHF.

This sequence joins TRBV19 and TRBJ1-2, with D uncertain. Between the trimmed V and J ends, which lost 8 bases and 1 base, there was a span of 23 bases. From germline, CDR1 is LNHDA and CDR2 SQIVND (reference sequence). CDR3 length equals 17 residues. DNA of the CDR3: TGTGCCAGTCTAAAGACCCGTTCGGGTCTCTTTAACTATGGCTACACCTTC. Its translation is CASLKTRSGLFNYGYTF.

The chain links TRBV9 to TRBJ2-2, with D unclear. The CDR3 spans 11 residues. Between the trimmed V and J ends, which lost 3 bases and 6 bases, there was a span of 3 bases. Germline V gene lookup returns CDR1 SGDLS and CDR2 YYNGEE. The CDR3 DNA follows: TGTGCCAGCAGCGCATCCGGGGAGCTGTTTTTT. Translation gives CASSASGELFF.

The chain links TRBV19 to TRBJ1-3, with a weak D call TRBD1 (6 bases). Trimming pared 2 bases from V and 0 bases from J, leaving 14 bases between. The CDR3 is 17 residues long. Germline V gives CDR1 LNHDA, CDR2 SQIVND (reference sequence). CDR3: CASSIFRGSRSGNTIYF. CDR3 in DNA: TGTGCCAGTAGTATATTTAGGGGGAGTCGCTCTGGAAACACCATATATTTT. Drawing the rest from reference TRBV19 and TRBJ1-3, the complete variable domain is DGGITQSPKYLFRKEGQNVTLSCEQNLNHDAMYWYRQDPGQGLRLIYYSQIVNDFQKGDIAEGYSVSREKKESFPLTVTSAQKNPTAFYLCASSIFRGSRSGNTIYFGEGSWLTVV.

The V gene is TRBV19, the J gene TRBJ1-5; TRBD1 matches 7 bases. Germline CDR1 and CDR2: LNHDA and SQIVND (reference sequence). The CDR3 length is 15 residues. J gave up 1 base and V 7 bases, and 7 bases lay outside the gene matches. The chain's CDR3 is CASMARGESNQPQHF. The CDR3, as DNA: TGTGCCAGTATGGCCAGGGGGGAAAGCAATCAGCCCCAGCATTTT.

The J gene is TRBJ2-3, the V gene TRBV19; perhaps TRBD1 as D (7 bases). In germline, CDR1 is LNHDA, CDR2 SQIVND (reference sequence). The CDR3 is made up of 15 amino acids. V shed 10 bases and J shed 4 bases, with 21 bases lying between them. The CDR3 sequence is CATAAQTGRPDTQYF. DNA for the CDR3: TGTGCCACCGCTGCCCAGACAGGGAGGCCAGATACGCAGTATTTT. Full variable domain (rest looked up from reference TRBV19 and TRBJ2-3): DGGITQSPKYLFRKEGQNVTLSCEQNLNHDAMYWYRQDPGQGLRLIYYSQIVNDFQKGDIAEGYSVSREKKESFPLTVTSAQKNPTAFYLCATAAQTGRPDTQYFGPGTRLTVL.

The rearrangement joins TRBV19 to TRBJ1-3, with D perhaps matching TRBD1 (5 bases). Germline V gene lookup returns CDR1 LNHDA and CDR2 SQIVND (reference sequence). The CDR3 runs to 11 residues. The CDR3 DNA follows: TGTGGCGGGGGATTCCTGAACACCATATATTTT. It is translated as CGGGFLNTIYF.

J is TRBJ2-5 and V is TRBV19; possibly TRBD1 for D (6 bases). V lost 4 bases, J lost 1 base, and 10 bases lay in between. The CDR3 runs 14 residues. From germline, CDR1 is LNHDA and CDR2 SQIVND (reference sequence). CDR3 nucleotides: TGTGCCAGTAGTACTTTACAGGGCCAAGAGACCCAGTACTTC. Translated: CASSTLQGQETQYF. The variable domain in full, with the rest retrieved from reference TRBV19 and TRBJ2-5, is DGGITQSPKYLFRKEGQNVTLSCEQNLNHDAMYWYRQDPGQGLRLIYYSQIVNDFQKGDIAEGYSVSREKKESFPLTVTSAQKNPTAFYLCASSTLQGQETQYFGPGTRLLVL.

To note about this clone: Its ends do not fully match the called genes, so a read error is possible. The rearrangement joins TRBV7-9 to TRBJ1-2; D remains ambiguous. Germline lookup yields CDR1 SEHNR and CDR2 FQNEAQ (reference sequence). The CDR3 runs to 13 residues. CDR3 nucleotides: TGTTCCAGCAGCTTCCAACCCCCAGTTGGCTACACCTTC. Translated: CSSSFQPPVGYTF.

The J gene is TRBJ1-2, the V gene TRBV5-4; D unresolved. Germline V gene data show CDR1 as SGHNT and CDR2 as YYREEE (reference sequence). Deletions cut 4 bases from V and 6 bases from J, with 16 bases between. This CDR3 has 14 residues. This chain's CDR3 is CASSVSRGSNGYTF. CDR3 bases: TGTGCCAGCAGCGTCTCTCGAGGAAGTAATGGCTACACCTTC.